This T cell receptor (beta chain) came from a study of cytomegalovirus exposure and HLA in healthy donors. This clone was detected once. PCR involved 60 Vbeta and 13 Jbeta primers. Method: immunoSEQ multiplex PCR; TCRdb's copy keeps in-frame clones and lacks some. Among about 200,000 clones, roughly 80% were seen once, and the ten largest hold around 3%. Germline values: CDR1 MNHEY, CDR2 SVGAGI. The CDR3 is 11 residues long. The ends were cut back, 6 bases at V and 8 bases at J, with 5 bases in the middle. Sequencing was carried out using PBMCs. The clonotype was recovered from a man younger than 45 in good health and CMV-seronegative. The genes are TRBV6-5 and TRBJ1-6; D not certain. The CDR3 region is CASRRDSPLHF. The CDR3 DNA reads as TGTGCCAGCAGGCGAGATTCACCCCTCCACTTT.